The TCR beta chain described here comes from a study of response to subunit inactivated influenza vaccine. TCRdb processed the RT-PCR reads anew with MiXCR; each CDR3 protein has one entry. The table has about 800,000 distinct CDR3 sequences, over 20% seen once. This clonotype came up a few times. The trim removed 4 bases at V and 7 bases at J, leaving 10 bases unmatched. Germline-derived CDR1 and CDR2 are SQVTM and ANQGSEA. The CDR3 length is 13 residues. The TCR was taken from a man aged 45 to 65 who received an inactivated influenza vaccine. The chain recombines TRBV29-1 with TRBJ2-7; 7 bases match TRBD1. The source was PBMCs from blood, collected 5 days after vaccination. CDR3 nucleotide sequence: TGCAGCGTTGGGGGCAGGGGGTCTGGGGAGCAGTACTTC. This gives the protein CSVGGRGSGEQYF.